This entry is about one T cell receptor (beta chain). Its cognate antigen has yet to be identified. The sample comes from a study of T cell responses to AZD1222 COVID-19 vaccine (dated by TCRdb to about 2021). Context from the whole study: TCR sequencing was performed for over 230 trial participants, of whom around 200 were given two doses of AZD1222 and some 26 were given two doses of MenACWY control vaccine. Trial participants were enrolled into age subgroups of 18-55, 56-69 and 70-plus years, which contained roughly 140, 27 and 60 TCR-sequenced participants, respectively.

This sample's time point label indicates: baseline before first vaccination. Vaccinee samples came from UK trials COV001 and COV002, including a single-blind randomized controlled phase 2/3 trial of AZD1222 (ChAdOx1 nCoV-19) in healthy adults. Trial participant PBMC samples were collected at day 0 and day 28 after the second dose for TCRbeta chain sequencing. CDR1 and CDR2 are drawn from the germline V gene: SGHTA, FQGNSA. The CDR3, cysteine through phenylalanine, is 16 amino acids long. This entry keeps only the CDR3 DNA: 48 bases, framed from base 1. Trimming removed 5 bases from V and 4 bases from J, leaving 20 bases between the germline ends. The CDR3 regions of human TCRbeta chains were analyzed by immunosequencing. The published analysis was carried out like this. Repertoire TCRs were matched against a reference library of SARS-CoV-2-specific TCRs generated with the MIRA antigen-specificity platform. Breadth meant the fraction of unique TCRs that were SARS-CoV-2-associated, whereas depth meant the fraction of total T cells that were SARS-CoV-2-associated. Using the MIRA data, each spike-specific TCR was assigned both to the spike region to which the TCR was reactive and to a CD4 or CD8 class. Log10-transformed breadth and depth values were compared by one-way ANOVA with Sidak's multiple comparisons tests. This is the immuneACCESS table as TCRdb keeps it, with only in-frame sequences that have V and J called. A part of the clones is gone; compared with another copy, unresolved V genes explain less than half, and the rest is unexplained. V and J calls and clone size are as listed in that table; D and trimming were resolved from the DNA. In this sample's table one finds over 120,000 clones. Roughly 2% of the sample is in the top ten clones.

Beyond this particular receptor, the publication reports: Most participants were white British and females outnumbered males, and the authors suggested that clonal diversity may have been underestimated. Because no day 14 peak-response samples were available, repertoires were characterized only after the peak T cell response. After two AZD1222 doses, spike-specific TCR breadth and depth were significantly higher than at day 0 and than in MenACWY recipients. The whole spike protein was spanned by vaccine-associated CD4 TCRs, and dominant responses were seen in regions 160-218 and 743-854. The 56-69-year group was small, and its depth increase did not reach significance, likely because of low power. Conclusions about previously exposed vaccinees were limited because only a handful of AZD1222 recipients were SARS-CoV-2 seropositive at baseline. Reportedly, close to half of the unique spike-specific TCRs recognized epitopes lying outside the regions that are mutated in the B.1.351 and B.1.1.7 variants.

The origin of this receptor is an adult in good health. In this chain, TRBV7-2 is recombined with TRBJ1-2; the D gene is perhaps TRBD1, on 5 matching bases. Input material: peripheral blood. CDR3 sequence: CASSPRRAGQLYGYTF. Read as DNA, the sequence is TGTGCCAGCAGCCCCCGACGGGCAGGGCAACTCTATGGCTACACCTTC.